One sample yielded the 25 T cell receptor beta chains listed below, sequenced in a study of PD-1 blockade in classical Hodgkin lymphoma. TCRdb's copy holds only in-frame clones and misses some; the assay was immunoSEQ multiplex PCR. This sample has some 30,000 clones; 92% occur once, and the top ten carry 0.3%. Stated time point: cycle 4 day 1 (C4D1), after 6 weeks of nivolumab. There was relapse after autologous stem cell transplantation in every patient, and there was variation in brentuximab vedotin exposure. From thawed PBMCs, CD4+ T cells were purified using magnetic negative selection. This specimen was CD4+ T cells from blood, taken before the fourth cycle of nivolumab. These TCRs come from a human donor with classical Hodgkin lymphoma.

The V gene is TRBV7-7, the J gene TRBJ1-3; D is unresolved. The germline CDR1 and CDR2 sequences are SSHAT and FNYEAQ (reference sequence). The CDR3 is 14 residues long. V lost 5 bases, J lost 4 bases, and 12 bases lay in between. The CDR3 reads CASSLDRTGNTIYF. The CDR3 bases are TGTGCCAGCAGCCTCGACCGTACAGGAAACACCATATATTTT.

This chain joins TRBV10-1 and TRBJ2-7; the D gene is possibly TRBD1 (5 bases). The germline V gene has CDR1 WNHNN and CDR2 SYGVQD (reference sequence). There are 13 residues in the CDR3. The V and J ends lost 6 bases and 6 bases respectively, with 15 bases between them. The CDR3 here is CASSPSGQGEQYF. CDR3 nucleotides: TGCGCCAGCAGCCCCTCCGGGCAGGGCGAGCAGTACTTC.

The V call is TRBV7-3, the J call TRBJ2-6; 11 nucleotides match TRBD2. The V and J ends lost 5 bases and 0 bases, in that order; junction bases with no gene match: 3. This CDR3 has 17 amino acids. Germline V gene data show CDR1 as SGHTA and CDR2 as FQGTGA. CDR3 sequence reads: CASSAGTSGSGANVLTF. DNA of the CDR3: TGTGCCAGCAGCGCCGGGACTAGCGGCTCTGGGGCCAACGTCCTGACTTTC.

CDR3 residues: CASSRLGAGLGTEAFF. For the CDR3, the DNA is TGTGCCAGCAGCCGGCTCGGGGCGGGTTTGGGCACTGAAGCTTTCTTT. The chain recombines TRBV11-2 with TRBJ1-1; maybe TRBD1 (5 bases). CDR1 and CDR2 from the germline V gene are SGHAT and FQNNGV. V dropped 5 bases and J dropped 4 bases, with 20 bases sitting between them. CDR3 length: 16 residues.

Comment on this clone: Other DNA sequences in this specimen translate into the identical CDR3. The chain is built from TRBV4-1 and TRBJ1-2; D uncertain. V lost 0 bases, J lost 3 bases, and 11 bases lay in between. CDR3 length: 15 residues. Germline V gene lookup returns CDR1 MGHRA and CDR2 YSYEKL. The CDR3 bases are TGCGCCAGCAGCCAAGATCCCTCGAGGGACTATGGCTACACCTTC. Protein sequence: CASSQDPSRDYGYTF.

This clone was seen only once. The chain employs TRBV4-1 and TRBJ2-3; 9 bases map to TRBD2. The germline V gene encodes CDR1 MGHRA and CDR2 YSYEKL. CDR3 length equals 17 residues. The ends lost 1 base at V and 0 bases at J; junction bases unmatched: 5. The CDR3 coding sequence is TGCGCCAGCAGCCAAGGGAGACTAGCGGCTAGCACAGATACGCAGTATTTT. Translated: CASSQGRLAASTDTQYF.

The genes are TRBV7-6 and TRBJ1-1; D is ambiguous. CDR3 length: 15 residues. Germline V CDR1 and CDR2: SGHVS, FNYEAQ. Trimming took 1 base from V and 2 from J, leaving 11 bases between them. CDR3 bases: TGTGCCAGCAGCTTAGGCCCTCGGAGCAACACTGAAGCTTTCTTT. Translating gives CASSLGPRSNTEAFF.

The rearrangement joins TRBV6-4 to TRBJ2-1; 8 bases map to TRBD2. The CDR3 length is 15 residues. Germline assignment: CDR1 MRHNA and CDR2 SNTAGT. The V and J ends lost 6 bases and 9 bases, in that order; junction bases with no gene match: 13. CDR3 sequence reads: CASSPAGTRDIEQFF. Here the CDR3 DNA reads TGTGCCAGCAGCCCTGCCGGGACTAGGGACATTGAGCAGTTCTTC.

The chain links TRBV11-3 to TRBJ2-5; 9 nucleotides match TRBD1. The germline gives CDR1 SGHNT, CDR2 YENEEA. The V segment lost 5 bases and the J segment 4 bases; nucleotides outside the gene matches: 11. The CDR3 runs 16 residues. The CDR3 here is CASSPGTGRGGETQYF. The CDR3 bases are TGTGCCAGCAGCCCCGGGACAGGGAGAGGGGGAGAGACCCAGTACTTC.

The V call is TRBV28, the J call TRBJ2-1; 10 nucleotides line up with TRBD2. V was pared by 5 bases and J by 4 bases, with 14 bases of the junction left unmatched. The CDR3 totals 18 residues. Germline V gene sequence: CDR1 MDHEN, CDR2 SYDVKM. CDR3: CASSTTRLAGGLYNEQFF. CDR3 coding DNA: TGTGCCAGCAGTACGACCAGGTTAGCGGGAGGCCTTTACAATGAGCAGTTCTTC.

The V gene is TRBV9, the J gene TRBJ1-3, with D uncertain. The germline V and J ends were trimmed by 0 bases and 0 bases, with 7 bases remaining between them. The CDR3 runs 15 residues. Germline V CDR1 and CDR2: SGDLS, YYNGEE. Here the CDR3 reads CASSVGTGSGNTIYF. In DNA form, the CDR3 reads TGTGCCAGCAGCGTAGGGACCGGCTCTGGAAACACCATATATTTT.

This clone was seen just once. The chain carries TRBV5-1 and TRBJ1-2; no clear D gene. V was pared by 4 bases and J by 0 bases, with 19 bases between. The CDR3 extends over 17 amino acids. Germline CDR1 reads SGHRS; CDR2 reads YFSETQ. CDR3 loop: CASSRFLNTLANYGYTF. The CDR3 DNA follows: TGCGCCAGCAGCCGCTTCTTAAACACCCTAGCTAACTATGGCTACACCTTC. Filled out from reference TRBV5-1 and TRBJ1-2, the complete variable domain reads KAGVTQTPRYLIKTRGQQVTLSCSPISGHRSVSWYQQTPGQGLQFLFEYFSETQRNKGNFPGRFSGRQFSNSRSEMNVSTLELGDSALYLCASSRFLNTLANYGYTFGSGTRLTVV.

This chain connects TRBV10-3 to TRBJ1-1; TRBD1 is a possible D gene (6 bases). Trimming took off 0 bases at V and 11 bases at J, with 13 bases between the two ends. This CDR3 is 13 amino acids long. Germline assignment: CDR1 ENHRY and CDR2 SYGVKD. For the CDR3, the DNA is TGTGCCATCAGTGAGTCGGAGGGGGGCTGGGCTTTCTTT. Amino acids: CAISESEGGWAFF.

V and J are TRBV28 and TRBJ1-4; D ambiguous. The CDR3 sequence is 13 residues long. The V end was cut by 8 bases, the J end by 6 bases, with 13 bases between. CDR1 is MDHEN and CDR2 is SYDVKM in the germline V gene. The CDR3 bases are TGTGCCAGCGCCGTTTCTCGGGATGAAAAACTGTTTTTT. It yields the protein CASAVSRDEKLFF.

The chain links TRBV27 to TRBJ2-1; possible D gene TRBD2, 6 bases. Germline lookup yields CDR1 MNHEY and CDR2 SMNVEV (reference sequence). V was cut by 6 bases and J by 3 bases, with 12 bases left in between. This CDR3 contains 14 residues. This CDR3 is CASRWDLNYNEQFF. Here the CDR3 DNA reads TGTGCCAGCAGATGGGACTTAAACTACAATGAGCAGTTCTTC.

CDR3 protein: CASSFRQGEKLFF. The CDR3 DNA reads TGTGCCAGCAGTTTCCGCCAGGGGGAAAAACTGTTTTTT. This chain links TRBV27 with TRBJ1-4, with D tentatively TRBD1 (6 bases). The CDR3 sequence is 13 residues long. V lost 3 bases, J lost 8 bases, and 10 bases lay in between. Per the germline V gene, CDR1 is MNHEY and CDR2 is SMNVEV (reference sequence).

This chain uses TRBV2 with TRBJ2-4; weak D call: TRBD2 (6 bases). The length of the CDR3 is 18 residues. V was shortened by 6 bases and J by 0 bases, with 21 bases between the two germline ends. Looked up from germline, CDR1 is SNHLY and CDR2 is FYNNEI. CDR3 sequence reads: CASSTSRNYPLAKNIQYF. The CDR3 nucleotides read TGTGCCAGCAGCACTAGCAGAAATTATCCCCTAGCCAAAAACATTCAGTACTTC.

The chain couples TRBV6-6 to TRBJ2-7; TRBD1 is a possible D gene (5 bases). Germline CDR1 MNHNY, CDR2 SVGAGI (reference sequence). The CDR3 contains 13 residues. Trimming stripped 6 bases from V and 0 bases from J, with 9 bases between. The CDR3 region has the DNA TGTGCCAGCAGGGACACTAACTCCTACGAGCAGTACTTC. Protein product: CASRDTNSYEQYF.

This clone was recorded once. The chain carries TRBV9 and TRBJ2-4, with D maybe TRBD2 (6 bases). Germline CDR1 is SGDLS and CDR2 is YYNGEE. The V and J ends lost 0 bases and 5 bases respectively, with 15 bases between them. The CDR3 has 16 amino acids. DNA of the CDR3: TGTGCCAGCAGCGTAGGGGGCGGGAAAGGCCAAAACATTCAGTACTTC. Its protein is CASSVGGGKGQNIQYF.

This clone has just one count. J is TRBJ2-7 and V is TRBV5-6; 8 nucleotides match TRBD1. Losses at the gene ends were 4 bases for V and 0 bases for J; bases not matched to a gene: 6. The CDR3 is 15 amino acids. CDR1 is SGHDT and CDR2 is YYEEEE in the germline V gene. The CDR3 is CASSPRTGSSYEQYF. CDR3 DNA: TGTGCCAGCAGCCCCCGGACAGGGAGCTCCTACGAGCAGTACTTC. Complete variable domain (other parts from reference TRBV5-6 and TRBJ2-7): DAGVTQSPTHLIKTRGQQVTLRCSPKSGHDTVSWYQQALGQGPQFIFQYYEEEERQRGNFPDRFSGHQFPNYSSELNVNALLLGDSALYLCASSPRTGSSYEQYFGPGTRLTVT.

This chain joins TRBV7-2 and TRBJ2-1, with D unresolved. In germline, CDR1 is SGHTA, CDR2 FQGNSA. CDR3 length equals 12 residues. Trimming cost V 3 bases and J 4 bases, with 4 bases left between them. The CDR3 reads CASSFPYNEQFF. For the CDR3, the DNA is TGTGCCAGCAGCTTCCCGTACAATGAGCAGTTCTTC.

The chain links TRBV5-6 to TRBJ1-5, with D unclear. V gave up 4 bases and J gave up 2 bases, with 7 bases separating them. The CDR3 runs to 13 residues. Germline CDR1 reads SGHDT; CDR2 reads YYEEEE. DNA of the CDR3: TGTGCCAGCAGCATAAATCGCAATCAGCCCCAGCATTTT. This translates into CASSINRNQPQHF.

The rearrangement links TRBV30 to TRBJ2-2; possible D gene TRBD2, 5 bases. The CDR3 sequence is 14 residues long. Trimming took 1 base from V and 1 from J, leaving 7 bases between them. The germline V gene has CDR1 GTSNPN and CDR2 SVGIG (reference sequence). CDR3 protein: CAWSGGLNTGELFF. The CDR3 DNA follows: TGTGCCTGGAGTGGAGGACTGAACACCGGGGAGCTGTTTTTT.

The rearrangement uses TRBV9 and TRBJ1-4; D is ambiguous. V lost 3 bases, J lost 3 bases, and 9 bases lay in between. Germline CDR1 is SGDLS and CDR2 is YYNGEE. The CDR3 is 14 residues long. DNA for the CDR3: TGTGCCAGCAGCGAAGACACGTCTAATGAAAAACTGTTTTTT. Translation: CASSEDTSNEKLFF.

This chain connects TRBV10-1 to TRBJ1-1; D remains unclear. The CDR3 length is 13 residues. From germline, CDR1 is WNHNN and CDR2 SYGVQD (reference sequence). V lost 5 bases and J 4 bases, leaving 11 bases between the germline ends. CDR3 coding DNA: TGCGCCAGCAGTCCGTCGGGGTCCACTGAAGCTTTCTTT. Translating gives CASSPSGSTEAFF.